This T cell receptor (beta chain) was observed in a study of cytomegalovirus exposure and HLA in healthy donors. Overall study findings and caveats: Certain sequence variants were highly shared and formed a cluster, and this cluster was likely a sequencing artifact. Other equally common chains were less clonally expanded than HLA-associated TCR beta chains, a later analysis showed.

Trimming stripped 4 bases from V and 2 bases from J, with 16 bases between. Per the germline V gene, CDR1 is KGHSH and CDR2 is LQKENI. This CDR3 spans 16 amino acids. Points on this clone: The target antigen is unknown.

It was with 60 Vbeta and 13 Jbeta primers that the PCR ran. The assay was immunoSEQ multiplex PCR, and TCRdb's table has in-frame clones only and misses some. The sample yields approximately 150,000 clones, around 84% seen once. Material for sequencing was PBMCs. The TCR was taken from a young man in good health and CMV-seropositive. The chain uses TRBV18 and TRBJ2-3, with a weak D call TRBD2 (5 bases). In DNA form, the CDR3 reads TGTGCCAGCTCACTACAGAGGGCCCTTTACACAGATACGCAGTATTTT. Amino acid sequence: CASSLQRALYTDTQYF.